Listed below are T cell receptor beta chains from one sample, sequenced in a study of cytomegalovirus exposure and HLA in healthy donors. Profiled with immunoSEQ multiplex PCR; TCRdb holds only in-frame clones, not every one. The sample shows around 180,000 clones, around 75% of them seen only once. The specimen was PBMCs. The receptors stem from a woman aged 45-60 years in good health and CMV-seronegative. Each CDR3 is given with its conserved first and last residue. D genes are given only for firm matches. The listing skips clone size in some rows; elsewhere it reads once, few, many or a size class.

V	size	J	length	D	DNA	CDR3
TRBV27	-	TRBJ1-6	15	TRBD1	TGTGCCAGCAGCCCACGGACAGGGAATAATTCACCCCTCCACTTT	CASSPRTGNNSPLHF
TRBV7-7	-	TRBJ2-1	13	-	TGTGCTAGCAGCTTTATAGCGTCGGATGAGCAGTTCTTC	CASSFIASDEQFF
TRBV28	few	TRBJ2-7	16	TRBD2	TGTGCCAGCAGTTTAACTATAGCGGGAGAAAGGTACGAGCAGTACTTC	CASSLTIAGERYEQYF
TRBV5-8	-	TRBJ1-5	14	-	TGTGCCAGCAGCTTAGGACAGATAAATCAGCCCCAGCATTTT	CASSLGQINQPQHF
TRBV7-8	-	TRBJ2-2	15	-	TGTGCCAGCAGCCAAAGACACCAGAACACCGGGGAGCTGTTTTTT	CASSQRHQNTGELFF
TRBV20-1	-	TRBJ1-2	9	TRBD1	TGCAGTGCCCGAGGGGGCTACCCCTTC	CSARGGYPF
TRBV5-1	few	TRBJ2-7	15	TRBD2	TGCGCCAGCAGTTGGGGAGGGAAATCGACCTACGAGCAGTACTTC	CASSWGGKSTYEQYF
TRBV5-1	-	TRBJ2-3	19	TRBD2	TGCGCCAGCAGCTTGGAACCCACCCGACTAGCGGGGGTCACAGATACGCAGTATTTT	CASSLEPTRLAGVTDTQYF
TRBV19	-	TRBJ2-7	15	-	TGTGCCAGTAGTATCCGAGTACTTGACATCTACGAGCAGTACTTC	CASSIRVLDIYEQYF
TRBV6-6	-	TRBJ1-1	13	TRBD1	TGTGCCAGCACACAGGGGCCGAACACTGAAGCTTTCTTT	CASTQGPNTEAFF